This T cell receptor (beta chain) was captured by sequencing in a study of blood T cell repertoires in COVID-19 (dated by TCRdb to the early 2020s). The study in broad terms: The collaborator samples originated in the United States, Italy and Spain and spanned the acute and convalescent phases of COVID-19. The material from the prospective study consisted of cDNA or gDNA derived from T cells, B-cell-depleted T cells, or PBMCs. Subjects who had been exposed to COVID-19, were actively infected with it, or had recovered from it provided the deeply sampled blood TCRbeta repertoires that made up the dataset. The repertoires were made available in a free public database intended to serve as a resource for research on the immune response to SARS-CoV-2. The samples were drawn from the first 160 participants of the ongoing ImmuneRACE study and from under 1,500 subjects provided by 6 global collaborators. Sample metadata almost always included a de-identified subject ID, COVID-19 status, age in years and sex. Where HLA class I and class II types were available, the types were taken from metadata supplied by the sample provider, not from assay-based typing. Broader findings and caveats from the paper: Clinical and demographic metadata were provided uncurated, with the amount varying by source and participant.

About this clone itself: Its specific antigen is unknown. No quality values exist for individual bases; no much larger clone is one base distant.

The V end gives up 3 bases and the J end 7 bases, leaving 7 bases in the junction not matched to a gene. Taken from the germline V gene (reference sequence), the CDR1 and CDR2 loops are LGHDT and YNNKEL. Measured from the cysteine to the phenylalanine, the CDR3 is 14 residues long. Of the read, only the CDR3 DNA is kept; its 42 bases are in frame from base 1. Enrolling through a virtual design, the prospective study's participants ranged in age from roughly 18 to 90 years and lived across more than 20 United States geographic areas. Cohort assignment in the prospective study relied on participant-reported clinical history from a screening survey and a study questionnaire. In the prospective study, whole blood, serum and a nasopharyngeal or oropharyngeal swab were collected from each participant by mobile phlebotomists. Prospective study participants could optionally give additional blood draws and questionnaires over a roughly 2-month period. Before DNA extraction, blood samples from the prospective study were shipped at room temperature or frozen.

The immunoSEQ Assay, a bias-controlled multiplex PCR, was used to amplify TCRbeta CDR3 regions from genomic DNA. Per the source publication's procedure: Within the assay, amplification of reference gene primers was used to estimate how many nucleated cells each sample contained. Sequence reads were collapsed and filtered to measure the absolute abundance of every unique TCRbeta CDR3 rearrangement. For each sample, productive Simpson clonality was calculated as the square root of Simpson's diversity index across productive rearrangements. The clones in this table, taken by TCRdb from immuneACCESS, are in-frame only. Not every clone is retained; where verified, under half of the shortfall comes from an unresolved V gene, and the cause of the rest is unknown. V and J calls and clone size are those listed in that table; D and trimming were worked out from the DNA. The sample table shows fewer than 300,000 clones, and approximately 89% are seen once. Roughly 1.2% of the sample belongs to the ten largest clones.

Recombination connected TRBV3-1 (or the pseudogene TRBV3-2) to TRBJ2-3; TRBD2 fits 7 bases in the junction. The sequenced sample was PBMCs or T cells enriched from blood (not recorded which). The receptor was isolated from a woman in her forties with acute COVID-19. At the DNA level, the sequence is TGTGCCAGCAGCCACGGGACTACCACCTATACGCAGTATTTT. Its amino acids are CASSHGTTTYTQYF.